This TCR beta chain appears in the sequencing data of a study of identical twins. General study results and limits: Carriage of fewer insertions was seen in abundant cord blood beta clonotypes, whereas memory repertoires showed none.

TCRdb reprocessed the 5' RACE reads via MiXCR and lists one record per CDR3 protein. Counted here are 600,000 to 700,000 distinct CDR3 sequences, about 20% occurring once; the ten biggest clones make up 4.3%. This clonotype was detected a few times. Its antigen is currently unknown. CDR1 is SEHNR and CDR2 is FQNEAQ in the germline V gene (reference sequence). The CDR3 is 15 residues long. The V and J ends lost 1 base and 4 bases respectively, with 13 bases between them. In addition, the sample was reused for a study of T cells expressing NK-cell markers.

Sequencing input: PBMCs. The chain joins TRBV7-9 to TRBJ1-1; maybe TRBD1 (5 bases). The receptor comes from a woman between 18 and 30 years old in good health. The CDR3 nucleotides are TGTGCCAGCAGCTTAGGCCAGGGTGTTCGCACTGAAGCTTTCTTT. Amino acid sequence: CASSLGQGVRTEAFF.